The 27 T cell receptor beta chains presented below share a single source sample, sequenced in a study of CD4 T cell repertoires in COVID-19. These memory T cells were uncultured and sequenced directly after ex vivo isolation. Generated by immunoSEQ multiplex PCR, the TCRdb table keeps only in-frame clones and is missing some. The repertoire holds about 25,000 clones, with nearly 95% as singletons. The sequenced sample was circulating follicular helper CD4+ T cells (cTfh) from blood, obtained before the COVID-19 pandemic. The receptor source for this set is a human donor who had COVID-19.

V and J are TRBV11-2 and TRBJ1-2; the D gene is possibly TRBD1 (6 bases). Trimming left V 0 bases short and J 4 bases short, with 9 bases between. The CDR3 spans 14 residues. Germline CDR1 and CDR2: SGHAT and FQNNGV. The CDR3 sequence: CASSLDQGTYGYTF. DNA of the CDR3: TGTGCCAGCAGCTTAGATCAGGGGACCTATGGCTACACCTTC.

The rearrangement joins TRBV28 to TRBJ2-1; 10 bases line up with TRBD2. V shed 6 bases, J shed 2 bases, and the junction held 7 bases outside the gene matches. The CDR3 contains 16 residues. Germline values: CDR1 MDHEN, CDR2 SYDVKM. CDR3 sequence (DNA): TGTGCCAGCAGGCCCGGACTAGCGGCTACCTACAATGAGCAGTTCTTC. Protein sequence: CASRPGLAATYNEQFF.

The V and J genes are TRBV30 and TRBJ2-7; TRBD1 matches 7 bases. J gave up 9 bases and V 1 base, and 12 bases lay outside the gene matches. Germline V gives CDR1 GTSNPN, CDR2 SVGIG (reference sequence). The CDR3 is 14 residues long. Here the CDR3 DNA reads TGTGCCTGGAGTGCGCAAACCGGGACAGTGGGGCAGTACTTC. Its translation: CAWSAQTGTVGQYF.

This chain uses TRBV4-2 with TRBJ1-3; no firm D call. CDR1 is LGHNA, CDR2 YNFKEQ, per germline. The CDR3 loop spans 15 amino acids. V lost 1 base to trimming and J lost 2 bases, with 9 bases between them. The CDR3 spells CASSQGGQTGNTIYF. The CDR3 DNA reads as TGTGCCAGCAGCCAAGGCGGGCAGACTGGAAACACCATATATTTT.

This sequence joins TRBV29-1 and TRBJ1-4; 10 bases map to TRBD1. The CDR3 has 13 residues. Germline CDR1 reads SQVTM; CDR2 reads ANQGSEA. J gave up 7 bases and V 5 bases, and 4 bases lay outside the gene matches. The DNA for the CDR3 is TGCAGCGTTAGACAGGGGGCAGGTGAAAAACTGTTTTTT. The encoded protein is CSVRQGAGEKLFF.

This chain joins TRBV29-1 and TRBJ1-2; 9 bases align to TRBD1. The J segment lost 6 bases and the V segment lost 1 base, leaving 3 bases of the junction unmatched. The CDR3 is made up of 13 amino acids. Germline values: CDR1 SQVTM, CDR2 ANQGSEA. The CDR3 coding sequence is TGCAGCGTTGAAGGGACAGGGGTTGATGGCTACACCTTC. This translates into CSVEGTGVDGYTF.

The chain recombines TRBV19 with TRBJ2-7, with D perhaps TRBD2 (7 bases). The germline V gene has CDR1 LNHDA and CDR2 SQIVND (reference sequence). The CDR3 has 14 residues. Trimming took off 5 bases at V and 2 bases at J, with 13 bases between the two ends. CDR3 protein: CASSSQGGAYEQYF. The DNA for the CDR3 is TGTGCCAGTAGTTCCCAAGGGGGGGCCTACGAGCAGTACTTC.

On this clone: An end of the junction differs from the germline gene, which may be a read error. The chain recombines TRBV19 with TRBJ2-3, with D possibly TRBD1 on 5 matching bases. The CDR3 sequence is 13 residues long. Per germline, CDR1 LNHDA and CDR2 SQIVND (reference sequence). The CDR3 coding sequence is TGTGCCAGTAGGAATCAGGGCACCGATACGCAGTATTTT. Protein product: CASRNQGTDTQYF.

The sample holds a few counts of this clone. The chain carries TRBV30 and TRBJ2-6, with 9 bases identical to TRBD1. CDR3 length equals 17 residues. The V and J ends lost 7 bases and 1 base, in that order; junction bases with no gene match: 11. Germline-derived CDR1 and CDR2 are GTSNPN and SVGIG (reference sequence). The CDR3 nucleotides read TGTGCCTTCGATAGGGGACAGGGAACATCTGGGGCCAACGTCCTGACTTTC. Protein product: CAFDRGQGTSGANVLTF.

This chain links TRBV28 with TRBJ1-5, with D possibly TRBD1 on 6 matching bases. Per the germline V gene, CDR1 is MDHEN and CDR2 is SYDVKM. Between the trimmed V and J ends, which lost 7 bases and 10 bases, there was a span of 23 bases. The CDR3 runs 15 residues. The CDR3 spells CASKRGGGGIEPQHF. CDR3 nucleotides: TGTGCCAGCAAAAGGGGCGGGGGCGGAATCGAACCCCAGCATTTT.

In DNA form, the CDR3 reads TGTGCCAGCAGCGACGGAAGGGGATATGGCTACACCTTC. Protein product: CASSDGRGYGYTF. The chain uses TRBV6-5 and TRBJ1-2, with D tentatively TRBD1 (5 bases). V lost 6 bases, J lost 5 bases, and 13 bases lay in between. CDR3 length: 13 residues. The germline V gene has CDR1 MNHEY and CDR2 SVGAGI.

The V gene is TRBV6-6, the J gene TRBJ2-1, with TRBD1 identical over 9 bases. The germline V gene has CDR1 MNHNY and CDR2 SVGAGI (reference sequence). The J segment lost 8 bases and the V segment lost 0 bases, leaving 8 bases of the junction unmatched. The CDR3 is made up of 16 amino acids. CDR3 protein: CASSYSSGTGRDEQFF. CDR3 nucleotides: TGTGCCAGCAGTTACTCGAGTGGGACAGGGAGGGATGAGCAGTTCTTC.

This clone was recorded once. The chain uses TRBV9 and TRBJ2-5; D may be TRBD2 (5 bases). V was cut by 2 bases and J by 2 bases, with 13 bases left in between. The CDR3 totals 15 residues. CDR1 and CDR2 (germline): SGDLS, YYNGEE. The chain's CDR3 is CASSVASGDQETQYF. In DNA, the CDR3 is TGTGCCAGCAGCGTCGCCAGCGGAGATCAAGAGACCCAGTACTTC. Based on the CDR3 plus reference TRBV9 and TRBJ2-5, the full variable domain is DSGVTQTPKHLITATGQRVTLRCSPRSGDLSVYWYQQSLDQGLQFLIQYYNGEERAKGNILERFSAQQFPDLHSELNLSSLELGDSALYFCASSVASGDQETQYFGPGTRLLVL.

The rearrangement uses TRBV9 and TRBJ2-3; TRBD2 matches at 8 bases. Germline values: CDR1 SGDLS, CDR2 YYNGEE. This CDR3 comprises 15 residues. V was clipped by 4 bases and J by 0 bases; unmatched bases: 4. Written as DNA, the CDR3 is TGTGCCAGCAGCCCAACTAGCGGTAGCACAGATACGCAGTATTTT. Protein sequence: CASSPTSGSTDTQYF.

The chain is built from TRBV5-1 and TRBJ2-1; 9 bases are a match to TRBD2. This CDR3 contains 15 residues. Germline-derived CDR1 and CDR2 are SGHRS and YFSETQ. The V segment lost 6 bases and the J segment 4 bases; nucleotides outside the gene matches: 8. The CDR3, as DNA: TGCGCCAGCAATTCAGGACTAGCGAATTACAATGAGCAGTTCTTC. Residues: CASNSGLANYNEQFF.

This clone was observed once. The chain joins TRBV18 to TRBJ2-3; TRBD1 matches 8 bases. Per the germline V gene, CDR1 is KGHSH and CDR2 is LQKENI. The J segment lost 4 bases and the V segment lost 4 bases, leaving 10 bases of the junction unmatched. This CDR3 comprises 16 residues. CDR3 loop: CASSRQGAIGPDTQYF. DNA for the CDR3: TGTGCCAGCTCACGTCAGGGGGCAATCGGCCCAGATACGCAGTATTTT.

This rearrangement joins TRBV21-1 to TRBJ2-5; the table's D call, TRBD2, has no DNA check behind it. TRBV21-1 is an annotated pseudogene. The CDR3 is made up of 15 amino acids. CDR3 region: CASSKIVSSQETQYF. Written as DNA, the CDR3 is TGTGCCAGCAGCAAGATAGTCTCTTCACAAGAGACCCAGTACTTC.

The genes are TRBV25-1 and TRBJ1-2; D may be TRBD1 (5 bases). Germline V CDR1 and CDR2: MGHDK, SYGVNS. V was shortened by 4 bases and J by 2 bases, with 5 bases between the two germline ends. The CDR3 extends over 12 amino acids. The DNA of the CDR3 is TGTGCCAGCAGTGGGACAAACTATGGCTACACCTTC. It yields the protein CASSGTNYGYTF.

This sequence joins TRBV5-4 and TRBJ2-5; TRBD2 agrees at 10 bases. The length of the CDR3 is 15 residues. Germline V gives CDR1 SGHNT, CDR2 YYREEE (reference sequence). V trimming: 4 bases; J trimming: 1 base; junction bases outside the gene matches: 4. This chain's CDR3 is CASSTSGRAQETQYF. The CDR3 DNA is TGTGCCAGCAGCACCAGCGGGAGGGCCCAAGAGACCCAGTACTTC.

A single count supports this clone. The chain recombines TRBV28 with TRBJ1-2; TRBD1 matches at 9 bases. The CDR3 runs to 13 residues. V lost 5 bases and J lost 6; bases outside the gene matches: 4. Germline CDR1 MDHEN, CDR2 SYDVKM. CDR3 residues: CASSEGQGDGYTF. In nucleotides, the CDR3 is TGTGCCAGCAGTGAGGGACAGGGAGATGGCTACACCTTC.

The table lists this clone with a few counts. V and J are TRBV2 and TRBJ1-2; a weak D match, TRBD1 (5 bases). Germline V lookup: CDR1 SNHLY, CDR2 FYNNEI. Trimming stripped 7 bases from V and 6 bases from J, with 15 bases between. CDR3 length: 13 residues. The CDR3 loop reads CASKGQAGHGYTF. Written as DNA, the CDR3 is TGTGCCAGCAAAGGTCAGGCAGGGCATGGCTACACCTTC.

V is TRBV7-2 and J is TRBJ2-2, with TRBD2 matching over 11 bases. With V trimmed by 5 bases and J by 7 bases, 12 bases remained unmatched. CDR1 and CDR2 (germline): SGHTA, FQGNSA. CDR3 size: 17 residues. The CDR3 reads CASSLSGSGGARGELFF. CDR3 in DNA: TGTGCCAGCAGCCTGAGCGGTAGCGGGGGGGCCCGCGGGGAGCTGTTTTTT.

This clone has just one count. The J gene is TRBJ2-3, the V gene TRBV5-5; D is perhaps TRBD2 (5 bases). The CDR3 is made up of 14 amino acids. The V and J ends lost 0 bases and 8 bases respectively, with 13 bases between them. The germline V gene has CDR1 SGHKS and CDR2 YYEKEE (reference sequence). The CDR3 DNA is TGTGCCAGCAGCTTGGCCGCTCTAGCTGGTACGCAGTATTTT. Translating gives CASSLAALAGTQYF.

V and J are TRBV7-2 and TRBJ1-6; weak D call: TRBD1 (5 bases). The germline V gene has CDR1 SGHTA and CDR2 FQGNSA. Trimming shortened V by 4 bases and J by 9 bases, and 19 bases separated the two germline ends. The CDR3 is 16 amino acids. The CDR3 spells CASSSRAGRVTSPLHF. CDR3 nucleotides: TGTGCCAGCAGCTCTAGAGCGGGCAGGGTGACTTCACCCCTCCACTTT.

V and J are TRBV10-1 and TRBJ2-3; TRBD2 matches 8 bases. CDR1 and CDR2 (germline): WNHNN, SYGVQD (reference sequence). The CDR3 is made up of 13 amino acids. Unmatched junction bases numbered 8, after V lost 11 bases and J lost 4 bases. The CDR3 sequence is CAVGGGPADTQYF. CDR3 DNA: TGCGCCGTCGGGGGGGGGCCGGCAGATACGCAGTATTTT.

This chain links TRBV19 with TRBJ1-1, with a weak D call TRBD1 (5 bases). V lost 5 bases and J 8 bases, leaving 15 bases between the germline ends. CDR3 length: 13 residues. From germline, CDR1 is LNHDA and CDR2 SQIVND (reference sequence). DNA of the CDR3: TGTGCCAGTAGTTTCTCGGATAGGGGAGAAGCTTTCTTT. It specifies CASSFSDRGEAFF. The variable domain in full, completed from reference TRBV19 and TRBJ1-1, reads DGGITQSPKYLFRKEGQNVTLSCEQNLNHDAMYWYRQDPGQGLRLIYYSQIVNDFQKGDIAEGYSVSREKKESFPLTVTSAQKNPTAFYLCASSFSDRGEAFFGQGTRLTVV.

V is TRBV6-1 and J is TRBJ2-7; D may be TRBD1 (8 bases). Per germline, CDR1 MNHNS and CDR2 SASEGT. This CDR3 spans 14 amino acids. V lost 8 bases and J lost 3, with 17 bases in between. This CDR3 is CASCGQGGSYEQYF. The CDR3 DNA is TGTGCCAGCTGCGGACAGGGAGGGAGCTACGAGCAGTACTTC.